This T cell receptor (beta chain) comes out of a study of graft-versus-host responses after intestinal transplantation. Study overall: Isolated intestinal, liver-intestinal, or multivisceral transplants had been given to the recipients. Following induction with anti-thymocyte globulin, all recipients were given tacrolimus and steroids for about three years.

Germline V gene lookup returns CDR1 MGHRA and CDR2 YSYEKL. Trimming pared 8 bases from V and 1 base from J, leaving 5 bases between. The CDR3 has 11 amino acids. Assay: immunoSEQ multiplex PCR; the TCRdb copy retains only in-frame clones and omits some. The sample carries 29,000 or so clones, 65% to 80% recorded once. Lamina propria and intraepithelial lymphocytes were released by processing graft tissue. The table lists this clone with a few counts. Its target is not known. General study points: Allografts carried high graft-versus-host to host-versus-graft clonal ratios in patients having graft-donor T cell macrochimerism. GvH clones turned up in recipient marrow; some had shown up first in ileum or blood.

The TCR comes from a human patient who received an intestinal transplant, so some T cells may come from the graft donor. The genes are TRBV4-1 and TRBJ1-1, with a weak D call TRBD1 (5 bases). The source was ileum tissue, collected 98 days after intestinal transplantation. Written as DNA, the CDR3 is TGCGCCAGCCAGGGGAACACTGAAGCTTTCTTT. Protein sequence: CASQGNTEAFF.